A single sample is the source of the 19 T cell receptor beta chains below, sequenced in a study of shared clonotypes between healthy human individuals. The table came from immunoSEQ multiplex PCR; TCRdb's copy has only in-frame clones and leaves some out. The table includes millions of clones, approximately 94% detected once. Sequences were obtained from naive CD4+ T cells sorted from blood. Subset noted: CD45RA+ positively selected. The origin of the receptors is a man between 18 and 35 years old in good health.

V and J are TRBV6-1 and TRBJ1-5; unclear D gene. Trimming removed 0 bases from V and 7 bases from J, with 19 bases in between. The CDR3 runs to 17 residues. The germline CDR1 and CDR2 sequences are MNHNS and SASEGT. The CDR3 DNA is TGTGCCAGCAGTGAAGCTTCTAACGGCAGAGTGTTCCAGCCCCAGCATTTT. Its protein product is CASSEASNGRVFQPQHF.

J is TRBJ2-2 and V is TRBV29-1, with D possibly TRBD2 on 6 matching bases. CDR3 length: 16 residues. CDR1 and CDR2 (germline): SQVTM, ANQGSEA. V lost 3 bases, J lost 0 bases, and 14 bases lay in between. The DNA for the CDR3 is TGCAGCGTTGAGGGGGGAAGGGGCACGAACACCGGGGAGCTGTTTTTT. It encodes CSVEGGRGTNTGELFF.

The genes are TRBV18 and TRBJ1-5; 8 bases line up with TRBD1. Germline-derived CDR1 and CDR2 are KGHSH and LQKENI. V shed 2 bases, J shed 5 bases, and the junction held 5 bases outside the gene matches. This CDR3 is 15 amino acids long. CDR3 sequence reads: CASSPDRGVYQPQHF. The CDR3 region has the DNA TGTGCCAGCTCACCAGACAGGGGAGTGTATCAGCCCCAGCATTTT. Supplemented by reference TRBV18 and TRBJ1-5, the full variable domain reads NAGVMQNPRHLVRRRGQEARLRCSPMKGHSHVYWYRQLPEEGLKFMVYLQKENIIDESGMPKERFSAEFPKEGPSILRIQQVVRGDSAAYFCASSPDRGVYQPQHFGDGTRLSIL.

The rearrangement joins TRBV7-9 to TRBJ2-5, with 8 bases fitting TRBD1. CDR3 size: 13 residues. V shed 1 base and J 10 bases; nucleotides not matched to a gene: 5. Germline V gene lookup returns CDR1 SEHNR and CDR2 FQNEAQ (reference sequence). CDR3 residues: CASSLVDRGGQYF. The CDR3 bases are TGTGCCAGCAGCTTAGTCGACAGGGGAGGCCAGTACTTC.

As regards this clone: Other nucleotide sequences in the sample specify the same CDR3. The V call is TRBV10-3, the J call TRBJ2-5; the match to TRBD1 covers 8 bases. J was trimmed by 3 bases and V by 8 bases; bases with no gene match: 2. The CDR3 is 12 amino acids. Germline CDR1 ENHRY, CDR2 SYGVKD. As DNA, the CDR3 is TGTGCCATCTCGACAGGGGAAGAGACCCAGTACTTC. This sequence encodes CAISTGEETQYF.

This clone was found once. V is TRBV11-2 and J is TRBJ1-2, with TRBD1 as a possible D gene (5 bases). The V gene's germline CDR1 is SGHAT and CDR2 FQNNGV. V lost 4 bases to trimming and J lost 8 bases, with 17 bases between them. This CDR3 is 14 amino acids long. CDR3 region: CASSSPWQGSGYTF. CDR3 bases: TGTGCCAGCAGCTCGCCGTGGCAGGGAAGCGGCTACACCTTC.

This clone was counted once. DNA for the CDR3: TGTGCCAGCAGGATAGTACGCGCGAGGACCCAGTACTTC. Protein: CASRIVRARTQYF. This chain joins TRBV21-1 and TRBJ2-5; TRBD2 is taken as the D call from the table, unchecked against the DNA. TRBV21-1 is listed as a pseudogene. The CDR3 runs to 13 residues.

The chain carries TRBV5-6 and TRBJ1-5; no firm D call. Deletions cut 7 bases from V and 0 bases from J, with 14 bases between. The V gene's germline CDR1 is SGHDT and CDR2 YYEEEE. The CDR3 contains 15 residues. CDR3 DNA: TGTGCCAGCCCGGGAGGGCCCTATAGCAATCAGCCCCAGCATTTT. Translation gives CASPGGPYSNQPQHF.

A few counts support this clone. J is TRBJ1-1 and V is TRBV19; D may be TRBD1 (5 bases). Trimming stripped 5 bases from V and 3 bases from J, with 10 bases between. CDR1 and CDR2 from the germline V gene are LNHDA and SQIVND (reference sequence). The CDR3 is 13 residues long. CDR3 nucleotides: TGTGCCAGTAGTCACCGGGGCCACACTGAAGCTTTCTTT. Translated: CASSHRGHTEAFF.

This clone was recorded a few times. This chain joins TRBV19 and TRBJ1-1, with D hard to call. Trimming removed 6 bases from V and 1 base from J, with 12 bases in between. CDR1 LNHDA and CDR2 SQIVND come from the germline V gene (reference sequence). CDR3 size: 14 residues. The CDR3 loop reads CASRERQQNTEAFF. The CDR3 nucleotides read TGTGCCAGTAGGGAACGTCAGCAGAACACTGAAGCTTTCTTT.

Turning to this clone: Other DNA sequences from this sample encode an identical CDR3 as well. V gene TRBV5-1 combines with J gene TRBJ2-3, with 13 positions matching TRBD2. CDR3 length: 17 residues. Germline values: CDR1 SGHRS, CDR2 YFSETQ. Trimming removed 4 bases from V and 0 bases from J; junction bases left unmatched: 5. CDR3 DNA: TGCGCCAGCAGCACCGGACTAGCGGGAGCCAGCACAGATACGCAGTATTTT. Translated: CASSTGLAGASTDTQYF.

The chain carries TRBV30 and TRBJ2-2; tentative D call: TRBD2 (5 bases). V dropped 2 bases and J dropped 4 bases, with 8 bases sitting between them. In germline, CDR1 is GTSNPN, CDR2 SVGIG (reference sequence). The CDR3 spans 13 residues. DNA for the CDR3: TGTGCCTGGAGTCGGAGGCTCACCGGGGAGCTGTTTTTT. Amino acids: CAWSRRLTGELFF.

In its sample, this clone was seen once. This chain joins TRBV7-2 and TRBJ1-2; a weak D match, TRBD1 (6 bases). V dropped 3 bases and J dropped 0 bases, with 14 bases sitting between them. Germline V CDR1 and CDR2: SGHTA, FQGNSA. There are 16 residues in the CDR3. The CDR3 protein is CASSFRGAEANYGYTF. The CDR3 region has the DNA TGTGCCAGCAGCTTCAGGGGCGCGGAAGCTAACTATGGCTACACCTTC.

This chain joins TRBV6-1 and TRBJ1-4; D is ambiguous. Germline V CDR1 and CDR2: MNHNS, SASEGT. V lost 4 bases, J lost 7 bases, and 10 bases lay in between. This CDR3 region has 13 residues. The CDR3 DNA sequence: TGTGCCAGCAGTGTCCTCCGCCTTGAAAAACTGTTTTTT. Protein sequence: CASSVLRLEKLFF.

This chain connects TRBV28 to TRBJ2-5; D is perhaps TRBD1 or TRBD2 (5 bases each). Germline loops: CDR1 MDHEN, CDR2 SYDVKM. The CDR3 has 15 residues. The V end lost 4 bases, the J end lost 5 bases, and 17 bases lay between the germline ends. Written as DNA, the CDR3 is TGTGCCAGCAGTTCCCCTCAGGGAGAAGGGGAGACCCAGTACTTC. Protein product: CASSSPQGEGETQYF.

The rearrangement links TRBV5-5 to TRBJ1-1; no clear D gene. The CDR3 contains 12 residues. Germline V lookup: CDR1 SGHKS, CDR2 YYEKEE (reference sequence). The V end was cut by 4 bases, the J end by 1 base, with 5 bases between. CDR3 amino acids: CASSKENTEAFF. In nucleotides, the CDR3 is TGTGCCAGCAGCAAGGAGAACACTGAAGCTTTCTTT.

The gene calls are TRBV29-1 and TRBJ2-7, with D possibly called TRBD1 or TRBD2 (6 bases each). Germline V CDR1 and CDR2: SQVTM, ANQGSEA. V was cut by 5 bases and J by 0 bases, with 17 bases left in between. The CDR3 is 15 residues long. CDR3 coding DNA: TGCAGCGTTTCCGGGGGCCCCTACAGCTCCTACGAGCAGTACTTC. This translates into CSVSGGPYSSYEQYF.

The chain has TRBV7-3 and TRBJ1-3; 9 bases are shared with TRBD1. There are 16 residues in the CDR3. Germline V gene data show CDR1 as SGHTA and CDR2 as FQGTGA. With 6 bases clipped from V and 2 bases from J, the junction kept 8 bases outside the gene matches. CDR3 sequence reads: CASRDPGQGAGNTIYF. In nucleotides, the CDR3 is TGTGCCAGCAGGGATCCGGGACAGGGCGCTGGAAACACCATATATTTT.

The chain combines TRBV29-1 with TRBJ2-4; D is perhaps TRBD2 (6 bases). This CDR3 has 12 amino acids. V gave up 4 bases and J gave up 3 bases, with 7 bases separating them. Germline loops: CDR1 SQVTM, CDR2 ANQGSEA. The CDR3 is CSVVSGKNIQYF. The CDR3 coding sequence is TGCAGCGTTGTTAGCGGCAAAAACATTCAGTACTTC.